The next 12 T cell receptor beta chains were all read from a single sample in a study of cytomegalovirus exposure and HLA in healthy donors. PCR involved 60 Vbeta and 13 Jbeta primers. Profiling relied on immunoSEQ multiplex PCR, and the TCRdb table lists in-frame clones only, not all of them. The sample consists of about 170,000 clones, 75% to 90% of them appearing once. Material: PBMCs. These receptors were obtained from a boy between 2 and 10 years old in good health and CMV-seronegative.

This chain joins TRBV6-1 and TRBJ1-6; D is possibly TRBD1 (5 bases). Germline CDR1 reads MNHNS; CDR2 reads SASEGT. This CDR3 is 13 amino acids long. V was trimmed by 4 bases and J by 10 bases, leaving 11 bases between them. The CDR3 DNA is TGTGCCAGCAGTGGACAGATGCGCTCACCCCTCCACTTT. Amino acid sequence: CASSGQMRSPLHF.

This clone was counted a few times. The chain joins TRBV6-5 to TRBJ1-2, with a possible D match to TRBD1 (5 bases). This CDR3 has 14 amino acids. CDR1 is MNHEY and CDR2 is SVGAGI in the germline V gene. V lost 6 bases, J lost 6 bases, and 17 bases lay in between. The chain's CDR3 is CASRGGGLGNGYTF. The CDR3 DNA reads as TGTGCCAGCAGGGGGGGAGGATTAGGTAATGGCTACACCTTC.

This clone has more than one count but fewer than ten. This chain joins TRBV6-4 and TRBJ2-7; 8 bases fit TRBD2. The germline CDR1 and CDR2 sequences are MRHNA and SNTAGT. V trimming: 7 bases; J trimming: 1 base; junction bases outside the gene matches: 9. This CDR3 region has 15 residues. CDR3 amino acids: CASTLGGGRSYEQYF. The CDR3 DNA sequence: TGTGCCAGCACCCTCGGGGGGGGCAGGTCCTACGAGCAGTACTTC.

The CDR3 DNA reads TGTGCCAGCAGTTTCTCAGGGACAGGGTTGGCAGATACGCAGTATTTT. Translating gives CASSFSGTGLADTQYF. The V and J genes are TRBV27 and TRBJ2-3, with 9 bases lining up with TRBD1. The CDR3 runs to 16 residues. Losses at the gene ends were 3 bases for V and 4 bases for J; bases not matched to a gene: 8. Germline V gives CDR1 MNHEY, CDR2 SMNVEV (reference sequence).

The chain uses TRBV6-5 and TRBJ2-1, with D perhaps matching TRBD1 (6 bases). Germline V lookup: CDR1 MNHEY, CDR2 SVGAGI. The length of the CDR3 is 13 residues. V was cut by 6 bases and J by 4 bases, with 10 bases left in between. This CDR3 reads CASRQGTYNEQFF. CDR3 bases: TGTGCCAGCAGGCAGGGGACATACAATGAGCAGTTCTTC.

This clone was observed a single time. The chain employs TRBV10-1 and TRBJ2-2; D may be TRBD2 (6 bases). This CDR3 region has 16 residues. The germline V gene encodes CDR1 WNHNN and CDR2 SYGVQD (reference sequence). V lost 2 bases to trimming and J lost 7 bases, with 17 bases between them. The CDR3 sequence is CASSERRDPRVGELFF. The CDR3 DNA is TGCGCCAGCAGTGAGAGGAGGGACCCGAGGGTCGGGGAGCTGTTTTTT.

The chain employs TRBV27 and TRBJ2-3, with TRBD2 matching over 7 bases. This CDR3 is 13 amino acids long. Germline loops: CDR1 MNHEY, CDR2 SMNVEV (reference sequence). V lost 5 bases to trimming and J lost 7 bases; unmatched junction nucleotides: 6. Here the CDR3 reads CASSPGLVYTQYF. The CDR3 DNA is TGTGCCAGCAGTCCCGGACTAGTTTATACGCAGTATTTT.

This clone occurred once. The genes are TRBV27 and TRBJ1-6; 7 bases match TRBD1. V was clipped by 0 bases and J by 4 bases; unmatched bases: 3. The CDR3 is 16 residues long. In germline, CDR1 is MNHEY, CDR2 SMNVEV (reference sequence). CDR3 region: CASSLSAGQYNSPLHF. The CDR3 DNA is TGTGCCAGCAGTTTATCGGCGGGACAGTATAATTCACCCCTCCACTTT.

The chain joins TRBV5-1 to TRBJ1-2; D is uncertain. The CDR3 consists of 13 residues. The V end was cut by 5 bases, the J end by 0 bases, with 8 bases between. CDR1 is SGHRS, CDR2 YFSETQ, per germline. DNA of the CDR3: TGCGCCAGCAGAAGTAACTCTAACTATGGCTACACCTTC. This sequence encodes CASRSNSNYGYTF. Combining the CDR3 with reference TRBV5-1 and TRBJ1-2 gives the whole variable domain KAGVTQTPRYLIKTRGQQVTLSCSPISGHRSVSWYQQTPGQGLQFLFEYFSETQRNKGNFPGRFSGRQFSNSRSEMNVSTLELGDSALYLCASRSNSNYGYTFGSGTRLTVV.

The CDR3 nucleotides are TGTGCCAGCAGCTCCCGCAGGGATCAGCCCCAGCATTTT. This codes for CASSSRRDQPQHF. This chain uses TRBV7-2 with TRBJ1-5; tentative D call: TRBD1 (5 bases). CDR1 is SGHTA and CDR2 is FQGNSA in the germline V gene. V lost 4 bases and J 5 bases, leaving 9 bases between the germline ends. The CDR3 spans 13 residues.

Turning to this clone: Distinct nucleotide sequences in the sample also encode this CDR3. The chain has TRBV9 and TRBJ2-3, with 7 nucleotides matching TRBD1. CDR1 SGDLS and CDR2 YYNGEE come from the germline V gene. The ends lost 0 bases at V and 0 bases at J; junction bases unmatched: 1. The CDR3 runs 15 residues. This CDR3 reads CASSVEGASTDTQYF. Written as DNA, the CDR3 is TGTGCCAGCAGCGTAGAGGGGGCTAGCACAGATACGCAGTATTTT.

This clone was detected once. This chain connects TRBV2 to TRBJ2-2; TRBD1 is a possible D gene (6 bases). The CDR3 is 14 residues long. Per germline, CDR1 SNHLY and CDR2 FYNNEI. V was shortened by 1 base and J by 6 bases, with 9 bases between the two germline ends. CDR3 sequence (DNA): TGTGCCAGCAGTGAAGACAGGGCGGCCGGGGAGCTGTTTTTT. Encoded protein: CASSEDRAAGELFF.